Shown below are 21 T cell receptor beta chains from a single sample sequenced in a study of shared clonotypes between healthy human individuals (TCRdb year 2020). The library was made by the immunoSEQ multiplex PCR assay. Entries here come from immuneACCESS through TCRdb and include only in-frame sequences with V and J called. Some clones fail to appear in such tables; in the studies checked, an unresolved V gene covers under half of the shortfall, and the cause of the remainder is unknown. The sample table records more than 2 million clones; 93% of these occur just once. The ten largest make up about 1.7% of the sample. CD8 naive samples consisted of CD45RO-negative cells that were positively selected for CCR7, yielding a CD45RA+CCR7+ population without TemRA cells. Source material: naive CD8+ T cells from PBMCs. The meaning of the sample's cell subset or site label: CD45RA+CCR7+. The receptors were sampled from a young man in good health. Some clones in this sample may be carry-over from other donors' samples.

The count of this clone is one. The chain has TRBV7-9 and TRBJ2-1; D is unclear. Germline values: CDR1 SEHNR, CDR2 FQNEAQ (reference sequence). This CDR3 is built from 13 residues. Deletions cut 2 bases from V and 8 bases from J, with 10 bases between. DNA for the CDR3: TGTGCCAGCAGCTTACTTCCTTTAGATGAGCAGTTCTTC. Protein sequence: CASSLLPLDEQFF.

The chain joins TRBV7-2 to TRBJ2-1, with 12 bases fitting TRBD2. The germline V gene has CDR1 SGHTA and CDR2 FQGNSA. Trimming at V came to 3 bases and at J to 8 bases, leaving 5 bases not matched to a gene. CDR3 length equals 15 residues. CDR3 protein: CASSLTSGSFYEQFF. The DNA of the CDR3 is TGTGCCAGCAGCTTGACTAGCGGGAGTTTCTATGAGCAGTTCTTC. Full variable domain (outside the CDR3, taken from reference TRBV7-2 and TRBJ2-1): GAGVSQSPSNKVTEKGKDVELRCDPISGHTALYWYRQSLGQGLEFLIYFQGNSAPDKSGLPSDRFSAERTGGSVSTLTIQRTQQEDSAVYLCASSLTSGSFYEQFFGPGTRLTVL.

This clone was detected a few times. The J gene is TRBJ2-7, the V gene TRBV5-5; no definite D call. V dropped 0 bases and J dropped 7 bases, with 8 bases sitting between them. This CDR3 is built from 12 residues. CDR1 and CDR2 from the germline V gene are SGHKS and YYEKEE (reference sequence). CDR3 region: CASSLGSWEQYF. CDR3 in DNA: TGTGCCAGCAGCTTGGGGTCTTGGGAGCAGTACTTC.

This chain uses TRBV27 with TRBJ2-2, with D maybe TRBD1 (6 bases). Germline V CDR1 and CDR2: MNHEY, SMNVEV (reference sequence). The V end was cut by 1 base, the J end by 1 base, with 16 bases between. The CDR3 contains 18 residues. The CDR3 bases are TGTGCCAGCAGTTTATGGTTGTTTGGACAGAAGAACACCGGGGAGCTGTTTTTT. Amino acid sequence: CASSLWLFGQKNTGELFF.

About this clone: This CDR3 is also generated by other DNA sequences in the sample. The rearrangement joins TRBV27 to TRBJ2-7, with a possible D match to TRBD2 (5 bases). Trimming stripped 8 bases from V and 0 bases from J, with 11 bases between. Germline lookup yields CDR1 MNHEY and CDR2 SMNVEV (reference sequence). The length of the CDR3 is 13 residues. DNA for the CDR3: TGTGCCAGCTCCCCCGGGGTCTCCTACGAGCAGTACTTC. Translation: CASSPGVSYEQYF.

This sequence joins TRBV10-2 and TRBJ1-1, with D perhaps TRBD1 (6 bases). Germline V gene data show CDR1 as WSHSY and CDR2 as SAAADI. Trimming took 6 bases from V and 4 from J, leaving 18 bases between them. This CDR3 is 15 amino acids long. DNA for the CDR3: TGCGCCAGCAGCGACCACACAGGGTTCGGCACTGAAGCTTTCTTT. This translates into CASSDHTGFGTEAFF.

The CDR3 sequence: CASSPTRGYSYEQYF. In DNA form, the CDR3 reads TGTGCCAGCAGCCCAACCAGGGGGTACTCCTACGAGCAGTACTTC. The gene calls are TRBV7-9 and TRBJ2-7; TRBD1 matches at 7 bases. CDR3 length: 15 amino acids. V trimming: 5 bases; J trimming: 0 bases; junction bases outside the gene matches: 7. Per the germline V gene, CDR1 is SEHNR and CDR2 is FQNEAQ (reference sequence).

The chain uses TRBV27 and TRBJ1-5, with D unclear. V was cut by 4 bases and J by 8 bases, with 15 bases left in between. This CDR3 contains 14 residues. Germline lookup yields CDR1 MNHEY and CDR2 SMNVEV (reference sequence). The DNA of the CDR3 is TGTGCCAGCAGTTCCGGACGGTATCGAGAGCCCCAGCATTTT. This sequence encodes CASSSGRYREPQHF.

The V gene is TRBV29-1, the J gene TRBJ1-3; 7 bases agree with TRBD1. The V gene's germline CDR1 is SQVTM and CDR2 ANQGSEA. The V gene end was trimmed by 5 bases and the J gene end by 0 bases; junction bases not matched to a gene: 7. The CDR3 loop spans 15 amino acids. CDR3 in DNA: TGCAGCGTTTTCAAATCAGGGGGCTCTGGAAACACCATATATTTT. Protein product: CSVFKSGGSGNTIYF.

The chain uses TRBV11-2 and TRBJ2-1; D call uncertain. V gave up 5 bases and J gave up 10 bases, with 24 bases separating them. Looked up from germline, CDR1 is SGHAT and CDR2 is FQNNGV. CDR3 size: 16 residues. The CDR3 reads CASSPRNLTPLLEQFF. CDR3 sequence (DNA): TGTGCCAGCAGCCCACGGAACTTAACGCCCCTTCTGGAGCAGTTCTTC.

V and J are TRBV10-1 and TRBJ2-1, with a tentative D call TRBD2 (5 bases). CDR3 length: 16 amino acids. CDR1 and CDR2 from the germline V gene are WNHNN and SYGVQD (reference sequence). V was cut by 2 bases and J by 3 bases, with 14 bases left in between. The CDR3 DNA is TGCGCCAGCAGTGAGCGAGCGGAGCTAAGCTACAATGAGCAGTTCTTC. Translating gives CASSERAELSYNEQFF.

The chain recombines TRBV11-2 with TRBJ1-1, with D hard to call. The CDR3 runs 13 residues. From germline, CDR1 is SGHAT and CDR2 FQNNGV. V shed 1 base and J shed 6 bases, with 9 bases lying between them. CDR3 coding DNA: TGTGCCAGCAGCTTAGTTTTCCGGGCTGAAGCTTTCTTT. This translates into CASSLVFRAEAFF.

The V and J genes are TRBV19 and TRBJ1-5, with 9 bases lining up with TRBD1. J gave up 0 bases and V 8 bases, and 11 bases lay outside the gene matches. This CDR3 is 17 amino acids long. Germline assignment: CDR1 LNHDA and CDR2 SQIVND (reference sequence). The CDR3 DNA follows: TGTGCCAGTTCAGTAGGGGACAGGGTCTATAGCAATCAGCCCCAGCATTTT. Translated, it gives CASSVGDRVYSNQPQHF.

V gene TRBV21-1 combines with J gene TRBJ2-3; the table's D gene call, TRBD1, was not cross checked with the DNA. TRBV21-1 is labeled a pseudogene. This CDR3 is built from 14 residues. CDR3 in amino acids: CASSNPGYTDTQYF. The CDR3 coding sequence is TGTGCCAGCAGCAACCCAGGGTACACAGATACGCAGTATTTT.

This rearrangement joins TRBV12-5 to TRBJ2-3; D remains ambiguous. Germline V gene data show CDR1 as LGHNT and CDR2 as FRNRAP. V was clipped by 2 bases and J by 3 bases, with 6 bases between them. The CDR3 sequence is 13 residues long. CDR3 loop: CASGLTSTDTQYF. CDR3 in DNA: TGTGCTAGTGGTTTGACATCTACAGATACGCAGTATTTT. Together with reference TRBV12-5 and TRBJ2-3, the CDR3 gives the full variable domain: DARVTQTPRHKVTEMGQEVTMRCQPILGHNTVFWYRQTMMQGLELLAYFRNRAPLDDSGMPKDRFSAEMPDATLATLKIQPSEPRDSAVYFCASGLTSTDTQYFGPGTRLTVL.

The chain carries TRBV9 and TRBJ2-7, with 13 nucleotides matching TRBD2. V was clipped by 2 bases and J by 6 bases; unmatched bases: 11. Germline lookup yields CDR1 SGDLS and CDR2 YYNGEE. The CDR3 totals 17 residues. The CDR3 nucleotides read TGTGCCAGCAGCGTGGGACTAGCGGGAACGGGGTTCGGCGAGCAGTACTTC. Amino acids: CASSVGLAGTGFGEQYF.

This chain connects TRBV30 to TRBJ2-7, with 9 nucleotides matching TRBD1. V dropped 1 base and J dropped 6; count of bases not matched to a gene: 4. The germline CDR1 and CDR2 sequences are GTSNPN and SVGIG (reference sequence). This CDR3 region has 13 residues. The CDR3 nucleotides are TGTGCCTGGAGTGACGGGACAGGGTTCGAGCAGTACTTC. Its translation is CAWSDGTGFEQYF. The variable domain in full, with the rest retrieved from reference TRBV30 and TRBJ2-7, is SQTIHQWPATLVQPVGSPLSLECTVEGTSNPNLYWYRQAAGRGLQLLFYSVGIGQISSEVPQNLSASRPQDRQFILSSKKLLLSDSGFYLCAWSDGTGFEQYFGPGTRLTVT.

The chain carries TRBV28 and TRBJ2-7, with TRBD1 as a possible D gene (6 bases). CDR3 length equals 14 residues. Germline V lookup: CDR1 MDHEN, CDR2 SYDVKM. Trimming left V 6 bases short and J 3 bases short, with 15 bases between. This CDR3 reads CASRQEQGYYEQYF. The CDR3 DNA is TGTGCCAGCAGACAGGAACAGGGATACTACGAGCAGTACTTC.

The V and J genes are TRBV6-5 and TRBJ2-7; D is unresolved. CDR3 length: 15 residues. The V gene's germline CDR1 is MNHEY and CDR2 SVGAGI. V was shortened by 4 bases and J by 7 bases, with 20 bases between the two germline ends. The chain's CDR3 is CASSSNFAPLREQYF. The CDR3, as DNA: TGTGCCAGCAGTTCTAATTTTGCCCCACTACGGGAGCAGTACTTC.

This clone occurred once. The CDR3 DNA reads as TGCGCCAGCAGCCCGTGGACAGGGTATACATCCTACGAGCAGTACTTC. This translates into CASSPWTGYTSYEQYF. The chain has TRBV4-1 and TRBJ2-7; 8 nucleotides line up with TRBD1. CDR1 is MGHRA, CDR2 YSYEKL, per germline. The CDR3 loop spans 16 amino acids. The trim removed 4 bases at V and 1 base at J, leaving 9 bases unmatched.

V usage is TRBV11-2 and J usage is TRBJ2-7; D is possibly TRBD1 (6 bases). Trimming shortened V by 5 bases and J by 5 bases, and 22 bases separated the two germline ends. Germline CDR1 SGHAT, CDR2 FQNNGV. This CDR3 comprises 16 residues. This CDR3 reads CASSGGPGPWADEQYF. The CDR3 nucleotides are TGTGCCAGCAGCGGGGGCCCGGGACCATGGGCCGACGAGCAGTACTTC.